A selection of T cell receptor beta chains follows, all from one sample in a study of a mutant IDH1 vaccine in newly diagnosed glioma. These receptors have no identified antigens. Generated by immunoSEQ multiplex PCR, the TCRdb table keeps only in-frame clones and is missing some. The sample consists of some 50,000 clones, about two thirds of them appearing once. The source was peripheral blood mononuclear cells (PBMCs), collected from a glioma patient whose treatment included an IDH1 peptide vaccine. Every receptor here comes from a man aged 40-55 years with glioma. Some clones in this sample may be carry-over from other donors' samples. Each CDR3 is given with its conserved first and last residue. A D gene is named only where the DNA matches it firmly. Rows may omit the clone size; those that give it use once, few, many or a size class.

abundance	v_gene	j_gene	d_gene	CDR3aa	CDR3nt
few	TRBV18	TRBJ1-3	TRBD1	CASSPGTGVSGNTIYF	TGTGCCAGCTCACCGGGGACAGGAGTCTCTGGAAACACCATATATTTT
NA	TRBV10-3	TRBJ1-4	NA	CAISESGQLNEKLFF	TGTGCCATCAGTGAGTCGGGGCAGCTTAATGAAAAACTGTTTTTT
few	TRBV9	TRBJ2-1	NA	CASSVVRLDPFSDNEQFF	TGTGCCAGCAGCGTAGTAAGATTGGACCCCTTTTCCGACAATGAGCAGTTCTTC
once	TRBV7-2	TRBJ2-3	NA	CASSLAPGTLTDTQYF	TGTGCCAGCAGCTTAGCCCCGGGGACCTTGACAGATACGCAGTATTTT
few	TRBV28	TRBJ1-2	NA	CASTKDDYGYTF	TGTGCCAGCACCAAGGACGACTATGGCTACACCTTC
NA	TRBV11-2	TRBJ2-7	NA	CASSLDGGSSYEQYF	TGTGCCAGCAGCTTAGATGGGGGGAGCTCCTACGAGCAGTACTTC
few	TRBV30	TRBJ1-1	NA	CAWSSYTEAFF	TGTGCCTGGAGTTCTTACACTGAAGCTTTCTTT
few	TRBV14	TRBJ2-3	TRBD1	CASSRIPGQGQSSTDTQYF	TGTGCCAGCAGCCGAATCCCGGGACAGGGTCAATCTAGCACAGATACGCAGTATTTT
NA	TRBV5-1	TRBJ1-6	TRBD1	CASSRQGENSPLHF	TGCGCCAGCAGTCGACAGGGAGAGAATTCACCCCTCCACTTT
once	TRBV7-9	TRBJ1-3	NA	CASRGSGGNTIYF	TGTGCCAGCAGAGGGAGTGGGGGAAACACCATATATTTT
NA	TRBV13	TRBJ1-2	TRBD1	CASSLGQGNYGYTF	TGTGCCAGCAGCCTGGGACAGGGGAACTATGGCTACACCTTC
NA	TRBV6-5	TRBJ1-2	TRBD1	CASSYSGQYGYTF	TGTGCCAGCAGTTACTCGGGACAGTATGGCTACACCTTC
NA	TRBV7-9	TRBJ1-2	NA	CASSLALGILGYTF	TGTGCCAGCAGCTTAGCTTTAGGGATACTCGGCTACACCTTC
few	TRBV6-6	TRBJ1-5	NA	CASVQGFNQPQHF	TGTGCCAGCGTACAGGGTTTCAATCAGCCCCAGCATTTT
few	TRBV6-5	TRBJ1-1	TRBD1	CASRSGQGAYTEAFF	TGTGCCAGCAGATCGGGACAGGGGGCCTACACTGAAGCTTTCTTT
NA	TRBV2	TRBJ2-7	NA	CASSGVADRISYEQYF	TGTGCCAGCAGTGGCGTAGCGGACAGAATCTCCTACGAGCAGTACTTC